Following are 21 T cell receptor beta chains from one sample sequenced in a study of cytomegalovirus exposure and HLA in healthy donors. PCR primers comprised 60 Vbeta and 13 Jbeta primers. Libraries were prepared by immunoSEQ multiplex PCR; TCRdb keeps only in-frame clonotypes and omits some of them. Of 100,000 to 150,000 clones in the sample, 75% to 85% were seen once. The sequenced material came from PBMCs. The receptors stem from a girl aged 2-15 years in good health and CMV-seronegative.

The J gene is TRBJ1-2, the V gene TRBV7-2, with a tentative D call TRBD1 (6 bases). V was cut by 7 bases and J by 3 bases, with 21 bases left in between. CDR1 is SGHTA and CDR2 is FQGNSA in the germline V gene. The CDR3 totals 16 residues. The CDR3 DNA reads TGTGCCAGCACCCTCCCGAGAGGGGGAGTCGACTATGGCTACACCTTC. Its protein product is CASTLPRGGVDYGYTF.

V gene TRBV4-3 combines with J gene TRBJ1-4; D is unresolved. V was shortened by 2 bases and J by 6 bases, with 22 bases between the two germline ends. Germline values: CDR1 LGHNA, CDR2 YSLEER. This CDR3 comprises 18 residues. The CDR3, as DNA: TGCGCCAGCAGCCAATCCGTAAGCCGACCCGGCGGGGATGAAAAACTGTTTTTT. This encodes CASSQSVSRPGGDEKLFF.

This clone was seen more than once but under ten times. The chain carries TRBV2 and TRBJ1-1, with no clear D. Trimming shortened V by 7 bases and J by 3 bases, and 9 bases separated the two germline ends. CDR1 is SNHLY, CDR2 FYNNEI, per germline. CDR3 length equals 12 residues. DNA for the CDR3: TGTGCCAGCAATAGTGAGTACACTGAAGCTTTCTTT. Translation gives CASNSEYTEAFF.

J is TRBJ1-2 and V is TRBV7-2; TRBD1 is a possible D gene (6 bases). Trimming pared 2 bases from V and 1 base from J, leaving 14 bases between. CDR1 SGHTA and CDR2 FQGNSA come from the germline V gene. This CDR3 is built from 16 residues. The CDR3: CASSLQGTLINYGYTF. The DNA for the CDR3 is TGTGCCAGCAGCTTACAGGGGACCCTAATTAACTATGGCTACACCTTC.

V and J are TRBV5-1 and TRBJ2-7; 13 bases align to TRBD2. The J segment lost 4 bases and the V segment lost 2 bases, leaving 9 bases of the junction unmatched. The germline V gene has CDR1 SGHRS and CDR2 YFSETQ. There are 17 residues in the CDR3. The CDR3 DNA sequence: TGCGCCAGCAGCTTTCTCCCGGGACTAGCGGGAATATACGAGCAGTACTTC. Its translation is CASSFLPGLAGIYEQYF. Filled out from reference TRBV5-1 and TRBJ2-7, the complete variable domain reads KAGVTQTPRYLIKTRGQQVTLSCSPISGHRSVSWYQQTPGQGLQFLFEYFSETQRNKGNFPGRFSGRQFSNSRSEMNVSTLELGDSALYLCASSFLPGLAGIYEQYFGPGTRLTVT.

V and J are TRBV6-5 and TRBJ2-7; tentatively, D is TRBD2 (6 bases). Trimming stripped 7 bases from V and 1 base from J, with 17 bases between. The CDR3 runs 15 residues. Germline V gene sequence: CDR1 MNHEY, CDR2 SVGAGI. For the CDR3, the DNA is TGTGCCAGCACCCGGGGGAGCCTCGGGTCCTACGAGCAGTACTTC. This gives the protein CASTRGSLGSYEQYF.

The chain links TRBV29-1 to TRBJ1-1; D is undetermined. This CDR3 is built from 11 residues. Germline V lookup: CDR1 SQVTM, CDR2 ANQGSEA. Between the trimmed V and J ends, which lost 5 bases and 8 bases, there was a span of 12 bases. CDR3 amino acids: CSVSTATEAFF. The DNA of the CDR3 is TGCAGCGTTTCTACAGCCACGGAAGCTTTCTTT.

The rearrangement joins TRBV18 to TRBJ2-7, with unresolved D. The CDR3 is 12 amino acids. V shed 4 bases and J shed 6 bases, with 10 bases lying between them. Germline CDR1 reads KGHSH; CDR2 reads LQKENI. CDR3 amino acids: CASSQESPEQYF. CDR3 coding DNA: TGTGCCAGCTCACAGGAGTCCCCCGAGCAGTACTTC.

The J gene is TRBJ2-1, the V gene TRBV7-3, with D perhaps TRBD1 (7 bases). CDR3 length: 16 amino acids. Germline V CDR1 and CDR2: SGHTA, FQGTGA. V lost 4 bases, J lost 0 bases, and 13 bases lay in between. The CDR3, as DNA: TGTGCCAGCAGCTCCCAGGGGGGCAGCTCCTACAATGAGCAGTTCTTC. Encoded protein: CASSSQGGSSYNEQFF.

A remark on this clone: This specimen includes other DNA sequences encoding the same CDR3. This chain connects TRBV5-1 to TRBJ2-5; TRBD2 matches 14 bases. The CDR3 extends over 16 amino acids. After removal of 2 bases from V and 4 bases from J, the junction contained 4 bases not matched to a gene. The germline CDR1 and CDR2 sequences are SGHRS and YFSETQ. In DNA form, the CDR3 reads TGCGCCAGCAGCTTAGGACTAGCGGGAGGCTCAGAGACCCAGTACTTC. It is translated as CASSLGLAGGSETQYF.

This clone was detected only a few times. J is TRBJ1-1 and V is TRBV10-2, with 10 bases fitting TRBD1. Germline V gene data show CDR1 as WSHSY and CDR2 as SAAADI. CDR3 size: 14 residues. V gave up 4 bases and J gave up 4 bases; unmatched junction bases: 3. CDR3 residues: CASSATGGPTEAFF. DNA for the CDR3: TGCGCCAGCAGTGCGACAGGGGGCCCCACTGAAGCTTTCTTT.

J is TRBJ2-1 and V is TRBV25-1, with no clear D. The CDR3 extends over 13 amino acids. Germline V CDR1 and CDR2: MGHDK, SYGVNS. V shed 3 bases and J shed 2 bases, with 5 bases lying between them. In nucleotides, the CDR3 is TGTGCCAGCAGTGACCCAACCTACAATGAGCAGTTCTTC. This translates into CASSDPTYNEQFF.

This chain uses TRBV6-4 with TRBJ2-7; tentatively, D is TRBD2 (6 bases). The CDR3 is 13 amino acids. The V gene lost 6 bases and the J gene lost 9 bases, with 18 bases spanning the gap. Per germline, CDR1 MRHNA and CDR2 SNTAGT. The CDR3 is CASSGTPGGLQYF. For the CDR3, the DNA is TGTGCCAGCAGCGGGACTCCCGGGGGATTGCAGTACTTC.

The table lists this clone with a count of one. This chain uses TRBV4-3 with TRBJ1-2; 7 nucleotides line up with TRBD1. V trimming: 4 bases; J trimming: 2 bases; junction bases outside the gene matches: 10. Germline-derived CDR1 and CDR2 are LGHNA and YSLEER. This CDR3 region has 16 residues. The chain's CDR3 is CASSLRTGRLNYGYTF. As DNA, the CDR3 is TGCGCCAGCAGCCTAAGGACAGGCCGGTTGAACTATGGCTACACCTTC.

The V gene is TRBV28, the J gene TRBJ1-2, with D hard to call. Germline V CDR1 and CDR2: MDHEN, SYDVKM. This CDR3 has 13 amino acids. Trimming cost V 3 bases and J 5 bases, with 10 bases left between them. CDR3 residues: CASSFSQVYGYTF. The CDR3 nucleotides are TGTGCCAGCAGTTTTAGTCAGGTTTATGGCTACACCTTC.

The V gene is TRBV2, the J gene TRBJ2-2, with TRBD1 matching over 7 bases. Trimming at V came to 4 bases and at J to 4 bases, leaving 9 bases not matched to a gene. The CDR3 totals 16 residues. Germline CDR1 and CDR2: SNHLY and FYNNEI. CDR3 coding DNA: TGTGCCAGCAGTGTATCGACAGGGCGATTCACCGGGGAGCTGTTTTTT. Encoded protein: CASSVSTGRFTGELFF.

This clone was observed once. V is TRBV28 and J is TRBJ2-7; 8 bases align to TRBD2. The CDR3 sequence is 14 residues long. Unmatched junction bases numbered 9, after V lost 5 bases and J lost 6 bases. Germline CDR1 is MDHEN and CDR2 is SYDVKM. CDR3 sequence reads: CASSPGLVFSEQYF. The CDR3 DNA is TGTGCCAGCAGTCCGGGACTAGTGTTCAGCGAGCAGTACTTC.

The chain combines TRBV6-6 with TRBJ1-5; D gene uncertain. Deletions cut 5 bases from V and 4 bases from J, with 6 bases between. The CDR3 sequence is 12 residues long. Germline V gene sequence: CDR1 MNHNY, CDR2 SVGAGI (reference sequence). The CDR3 spells CASSEGNQPQHF. The CDR3 DNA reads TGTGCCAGCAGTGAGGGAAATCAGCCCCAGCATTTT.

In the case of this clone: The CDR3 does not end in the conserved phenylalanine or tryptophan, so this is likely a read error. No DNA is shown, since the ends of the CDR3 on it are uncertain; the CDR3 is the one TCRdb lists. The chain joins TRBV23-1 to TRBJ2-7; the table gives TRBD1 as D, unverified against the DNA. TRBV23-1 is sorted into the ORF group, with uncertain function. The CDR3 spans 11 amino acids, including both terminal residues. The CDR3 region is CASSLPGQPSI.

V usage is TRBV6-1 and J usage is TRBJ1-2, with D perhaps TRBD1 (6 bases). This CDR3 region has 15 residues. Germline V gives CDR1 MNHNS, CDR2 SASEGT. V lost 5 bases to trimming and J lost 8 bases, with 21 bases between them. The chain's CDR3 is CASSHDPGTFSGYTF. The DNA of the CDR3 is TGTGCCAGCAGTCACGACCCCGGGACATTCAGCGGCTACACCTTC.

The rearrangement joins TRBV9 to TRBJ2-5; D perhaps matches TRBD2 (7 bases). CDR1 is SGDLS and CDR2 is YYNGEE in the germline V gene. This CDR3 is 17 amino acids long. V was cut by 0 bases and J by 2 bases, with 17 bases left in between. CDR3: CASSVGGAGAPQETQYF. The DNA of the CDR3 is TGTGCCAGCAGCGTAGGAGGGGCGGGGGCGCCTCAAGAGACCCAGTACTTC.